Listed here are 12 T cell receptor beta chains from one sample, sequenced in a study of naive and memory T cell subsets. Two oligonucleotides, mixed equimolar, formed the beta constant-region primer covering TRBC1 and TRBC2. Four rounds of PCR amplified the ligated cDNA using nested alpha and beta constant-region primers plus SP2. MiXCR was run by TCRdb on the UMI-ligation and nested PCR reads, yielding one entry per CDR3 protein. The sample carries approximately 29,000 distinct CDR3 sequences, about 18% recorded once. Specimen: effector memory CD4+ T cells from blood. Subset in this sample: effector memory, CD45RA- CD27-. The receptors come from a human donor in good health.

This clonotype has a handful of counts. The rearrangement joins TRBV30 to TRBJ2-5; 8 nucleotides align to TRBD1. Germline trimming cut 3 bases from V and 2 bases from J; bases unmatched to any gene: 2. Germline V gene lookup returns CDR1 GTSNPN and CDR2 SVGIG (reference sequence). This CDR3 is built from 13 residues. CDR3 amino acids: CAWRGQEQETQYF. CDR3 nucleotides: TGTGCCTGGAGGGGACAGGAGCAAGAGACCCAGTACTTC.

As DNA, the CDR3 is TGTGCCAGCAGCTTACCGACTAGCGGGCCTTACAATGAGCAGTTCTTC. Amino acid sequence: CASSLPTSGPYNEQFF. The chain is built from TRBV13 and TRBJ2-1, with 10 bases aligning to TRBD2. Germline V lookup: CDR1 PRHDT, CDR2 FYEKMQ (reference sequence). J gave up 4 bases and V 2 bases, and 5 bases lay outside the gene matches. The CDR3 extends over 16 amino acids.

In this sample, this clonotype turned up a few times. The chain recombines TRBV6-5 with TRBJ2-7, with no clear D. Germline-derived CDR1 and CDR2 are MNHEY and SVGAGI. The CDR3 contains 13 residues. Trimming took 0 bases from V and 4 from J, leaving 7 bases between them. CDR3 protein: CASSYSMGYEQYF. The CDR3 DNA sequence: TGTGCCAGCAGTTACTCGATGGGGTACGAGCAGTACTTC.

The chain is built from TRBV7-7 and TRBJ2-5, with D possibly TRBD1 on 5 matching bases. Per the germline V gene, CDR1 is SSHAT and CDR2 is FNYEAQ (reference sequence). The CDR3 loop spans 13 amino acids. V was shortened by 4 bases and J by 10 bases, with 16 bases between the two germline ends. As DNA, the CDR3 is TGTGCCAGCAGCTCTACCGCAGGACAAGGCCAGTACTTC. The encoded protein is CASSSTAGQGQYF.

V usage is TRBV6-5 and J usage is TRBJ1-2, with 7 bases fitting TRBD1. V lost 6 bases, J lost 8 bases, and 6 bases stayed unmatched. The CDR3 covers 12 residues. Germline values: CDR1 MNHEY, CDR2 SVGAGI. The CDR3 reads CASRAPGGGYTF. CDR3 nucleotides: TGTGCCAGCAGAGCCCCAGGGGGAGGCTACACCTTC.

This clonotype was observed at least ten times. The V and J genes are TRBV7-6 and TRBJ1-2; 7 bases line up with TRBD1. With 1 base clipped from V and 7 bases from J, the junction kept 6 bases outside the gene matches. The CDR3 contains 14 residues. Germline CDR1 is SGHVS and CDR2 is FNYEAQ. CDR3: CASSLEEGAGGYTF. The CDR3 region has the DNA TGTGCCAGCAGCTTAGAGGAGGGGGCTGGTGGCTACACCTTC.

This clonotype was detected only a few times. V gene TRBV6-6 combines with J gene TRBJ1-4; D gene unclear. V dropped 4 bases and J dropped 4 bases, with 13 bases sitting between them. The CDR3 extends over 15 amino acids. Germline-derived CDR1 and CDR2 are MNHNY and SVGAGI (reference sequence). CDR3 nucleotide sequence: TGTGCCAGCAGTTCAACTGACCGAGTTAATGAAAAACTGTTTTTT. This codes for CASSSTDRVNEKLFF.

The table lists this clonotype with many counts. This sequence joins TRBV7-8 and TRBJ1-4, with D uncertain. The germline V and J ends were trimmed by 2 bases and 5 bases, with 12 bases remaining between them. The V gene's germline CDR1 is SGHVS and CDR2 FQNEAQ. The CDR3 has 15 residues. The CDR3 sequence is CASSLRPPPNEKLFF. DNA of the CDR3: TGTGCCAGCAGCTTACGACCCCCACCGAATGAAAAACTGTTTTTT. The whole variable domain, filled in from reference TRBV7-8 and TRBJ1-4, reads GAGVSQSPRYKVAKRGQDVALRCDPISGHVSLFWYQQALGQGPEFLTYFQNEAQLDKSGLPSDRFFAERPEGSVSTLKIQRTQQEDSAVYLCASSLRPPPNEKLFFGSGTQLSVL.

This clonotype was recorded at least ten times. CDR3 amino acids: CATRVRQGRNNEKLFF. The CDR3 DNA is TGTGCCACCAGAGTCAGACAGGGAAGAAATAATGAAAAACTGTTTTTT. This sequence joins TRBV28 and TRBJ1-4; TRBD1 aligns across 7 bases. From germline, CDR1 is MDHEN and CDR2 SYDVKM. CDR3 length: 16 amino acids. Losses at the gene ends were 10 bases for V and 4 bases for J; bases not matched to a gene: 15. The entire variable domain, with the rest obtained from reference TRBV28 and TRBJ1-4, is as follows: DVKVTQSSRYLVKRTGEKVFLECVQDMDHENMFWYRQDPGLGLRLIYFSYDVKMKEKGDIPEGYSVSREKKERFSLILESASTNQTSMYLCATRVRQGRNNEKLFFGSGTQLSVL.

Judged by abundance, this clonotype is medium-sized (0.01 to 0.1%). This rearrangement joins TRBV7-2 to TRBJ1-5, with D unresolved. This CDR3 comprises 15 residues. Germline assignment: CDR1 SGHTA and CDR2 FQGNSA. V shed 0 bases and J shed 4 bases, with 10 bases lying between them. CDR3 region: CASSLADQRNQPQHF. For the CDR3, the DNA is TGTGCCAGCAGCTTAGCCGATCAGAGGAATCAGCCCCAGCATTTT. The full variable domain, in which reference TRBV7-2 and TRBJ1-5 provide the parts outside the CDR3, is GAGVSQSPSNKVTEKGKDVELRCDPISGHTALYWYRQSLGQGLEFLIYFQGNSAPDKSGLPSDRFSAERTGGSVSTLTIQRTQQEDSAVYLCASSLADQRNQPQHFGDGTRLSIL.

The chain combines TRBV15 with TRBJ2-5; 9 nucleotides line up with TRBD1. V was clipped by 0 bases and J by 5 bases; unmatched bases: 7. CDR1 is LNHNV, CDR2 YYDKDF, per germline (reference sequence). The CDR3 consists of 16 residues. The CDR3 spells CATSRDQDRGRETQYF. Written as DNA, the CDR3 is TGTGCCACCAGCAGAGACCAAGACAGGGGGAGGGAGACCCAGTACTTC.

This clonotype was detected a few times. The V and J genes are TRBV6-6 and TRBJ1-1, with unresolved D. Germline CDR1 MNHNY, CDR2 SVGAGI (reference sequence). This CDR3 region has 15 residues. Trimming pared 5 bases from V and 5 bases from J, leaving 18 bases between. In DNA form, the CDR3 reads TGTGCCAGCAGTAACCGGAACCAAATCGGGACTGAAGCTTTCTTT. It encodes CASSNRNQIGTEAFF.